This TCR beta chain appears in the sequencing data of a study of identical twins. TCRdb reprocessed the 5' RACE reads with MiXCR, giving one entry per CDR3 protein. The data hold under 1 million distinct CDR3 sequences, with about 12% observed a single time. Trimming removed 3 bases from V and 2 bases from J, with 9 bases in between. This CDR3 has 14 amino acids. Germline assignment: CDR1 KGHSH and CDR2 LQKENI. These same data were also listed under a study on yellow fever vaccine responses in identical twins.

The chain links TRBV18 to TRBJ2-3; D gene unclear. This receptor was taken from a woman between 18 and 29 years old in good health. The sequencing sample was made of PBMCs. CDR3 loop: CASSPIDVTDTQYF. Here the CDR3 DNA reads TGTGCCAGCTCACCCATCGATGTCACAGATACGCAGTATTTT.